One and the same sample provided the 20 T cell receptor beta chains below, sequenced in a study of cytomegalovirus exposure and HLA in healthy donors. In the PCR, 60 Vbeta and 13 Jbeta primers were used. TCRdb's copy holds only in-frame clones and misses some; the assay was immunoSEQ multiplex PCR. Of around 200,000 clones listed, around 79% were seen once; the top ten hold roughly 1.9%. Sequenced sample: PBMCs. The receptors derive from a male donor in good health and CMV-seronegative.

V usage is TRBV27 and J usage is TRBJ1-5; 11 nucleotides line up with TRBD1. CDR3 length equals 16 residues. Losses at the gene ends were 5 bases for V and 5 bases for J; bases not matched to a gene: 8. Germline-derived CDR1 and CDR2 are MNHEY and SMNVEV (reference sequence). The CDR3 nucleotides read TGTGCCAGCAGTGCTCTGGGACAGGGGGTTCATCAGCCCCAGCATTTT. Protein: CASSALGQGVHQPQHF.

The chain has TRBV21-1 and TRBJ1-3; the table's D call of TRBD1 was not tested on the DNA. TRBV21-1 represents a pseudogene. CDR3 length: 15 amino acids. The DNA for the CDR3 is TGTGCCAGCACCCTGACAGGGGCCTCTGGAAACACCATATATTTT. Translation gives CASTLTGASGNTIYF.

The V call is TRBV19, the J call TRBJ2-2, with TRBD1 matching over 7 bases. CDR1 LNHDA and CDR2 SQIVND come from the germline V gene (reference sequence). The junction had 11 bases not matched to a gene; V was cut back by 1 base and J by 6 bases. The CDR3 length is 17 residues. In DNA, the CDR3 is TGTGCCAGTAGTATAGTCTCCGGGACAGTGGCACCCGGGGAGCTGTTTTTT. The encoded protein is CASSIVSGTVAPGELFF.

V gene TRBV7-3 combines with J gene TRBJ2-2; D may be TRBD2 (5 bases). Germline lookup yields CDR1 SGHTA and CDR2 FQGTGA. The CDR3 has 14 amino acids. The ends were cut back, 8 bases at V and 1 base at J, with 11 bases in the middle. In DNA form, the CDR3 reads TGTGCCAGCCGTAAGGCGGGGAACACCGGGGAGCTGTTTTTT. This translates into CASRKAGNTGELFF.

CDR3 amino acids: CASSQDLQGNTEAFF. The CDR3 DNA reads TGCGCCAGCAGCCAAGACCTTCAGGGAAACACTGAAGCTTTCTTT. The chain recombines TRBV4-3 with TRBJ1-1; tentatively, D is TRBD1 (5 bases). The V end lost 0 bases, the J end lost 2 bases, and 10 bases lay between the germline ends. Germline V CDR1 and CDR2: LGHNA, YSLEER. The CDR3 loop spans 15 amino acids.

The rearrangement joins TRBV19 to TRBJ2-5; the D gene is possibly TRBD1 (7 bases). The CDR3 consists of 18 residues. Germline V gene sequence: CDR1 LNHDA, CDR2 SQIVND (reference sequence). Trimming removed 4 bases at V and 5 bases at J, with 26 bases between. In nucleotides, the CDR3 is TGTGCCAGTAGTAGACTAGTTTTTTTTGACAGGGCAACGGAGACCCAGTACTTC. Protein product: CASSRLVFFDRATETQYF.

The gene calls are TRBV27 and TRBJ2-4; TRBD1 matches at 9 bases. Unmatched junction bases numbered 6, after V lost 7 bases and J lost 8 bases. Germline V gene sequence: CDR1 MNHEY, CDR2 SMNVEV (reference sequence). The CDR3 totals 13 residues. CDR3 sequence (DNA): TGTGCCAGCATTGGACAGGGGTCTTACATTCAGTACTTC. Protein sequence: CASIGQGSYIQYF.

The J gene is TRBJ2-7, the V gene TRBV2; unclear D gene. Germline V CDR1 and CDR2: SNHLY, FYNNEI. The CDR3 sequence is 12 residues long. The V end lost 10 bases, the J end lost 5 bases, and 15 bases lay between the germline ends. This chain's CDR3 is CATQRGPHEQYF. The CDR3 region has the DNA TGTGCCACCCAACGAGGCCCCCACGAGCAGTACTTC.

The chain recombines TRBV28 with TRBJ2-7, with 8 bases identical to TRBD1. The CDR3 loop spans 14 amino acids. The germline gives CDR1 MDHEN, CDR2 SYDVKM. The J segment lost 2 bases and the V segment lost 6 bases, leaving 6 bases of the junction unmatched. The CDR3 reads CASRGTGQTYEQYF. The CDR3 nucleotides read TGTGCCAGCAGGGGGACAGGTCAGACCTACGAGCAGTACTTC.

The chain has TRBV5-5 and TRBJ1-2; 11 bases fit TRBD1. The CDR3 length is 15 residues. CDR1 and CDR2 (germline): SGHKS, YYEKEE (reference sequence). V lost 4 bases to trimming and J lost 4 bases; unmatched junction nucleotides: 6. CDR3 sequence reads: CASSRGQGVTYGYTF. CDR3 DNA sequence: TGTGCCAGCAGCCGGGGACAGGGGGTTACCTATGGCTACACCTTC.

This chain links TRBV28 with TRBJ1-4, with D possibly being TRBD1 (5 bases). In germline, CDR1 is MDHEN, CDR2 SYDVKM. CDR3 length: 16 amino acids. V was trimmed by 2 bases and J by 2 bases, leaving 12 bases between them. DNA of the CDR3: TGTGCCAGCAGTTTAGGGAGGGGACGGACTAATGAAAAACTGTTTTTT. This gives the protein CASSLGRGRTNEKLFF.

The genes are TRBV6-6 and TRBJ1-5; the D is unclear. Germline-derived CDR1 and CDR2 are MNHNY and SVGAGI (reference sequence). The CDR3 sequence is 14 residues long. V was clipped by 6 bases and J by 4 bases, with 13 bases between them. CDR3 in DNA: TGTGCCAGCAGAGAGGAGTTTTCAAATCAGCCCCAGCATTTT. This encodes CASREEFSNQPQHF.

This rearrangement joins TRBV30 to TRBJ1-2, with 7 bases that match TRBD1. Germline V gives CDR1 GTSNPN, CDR2 SVGIG (reference sequence). The V segment lost 3 bases and the J segment 3 bases; nucleotides outside the gene matches: 1. The CDR3 has 12 residues. The CDR3 DNA reads as TGTGCCTGGAGCACAGGGGACTATGGCTACACCTTC. Encoded protein: CAWSTGDYGYTF.

The V and J genes are TRBV30 and TRBJ1-1, with a weak D call TRBD1 (6 bases). CDR1 is GTSNPN and CDR2 is SVGIG in the germline V gene (reference sequence). The CDR3 is 14 amino acids. Trimming took 5 bases from V and 0 from J, leaving 13 bases between them. The CDR3: CAWRQDRMNTEAFF. As DNA, the CDR3 is TGTGCCTGGCGACAGGACCGCATGAACACTGAAGCTTTCTTT.

In this sample, this clone turned up once. The V and J genes are TRBV30 and TRBJ1-2; 9 bases align to TRBD1. The junction had 2 bases not matched to a gene; V was cut back by 0 bases and J by 6 bases. Germline V gives CDR1 GTSNPN, CDR2 SVGIG (reference sequence). The CDR3 loop spans 13 amino acids. CDR3 region: CAWSVRQGDGYTF. CDR3 in DNA: TGTGCCTGGAGTGTACGACAGGGGGATGGCTACACCTTC. Full variable domain (outside the CDR3, taken from reference TRBV30 and TRBJ1-2): SQTIHQWPATLVQPVGSPLSLECTVEGTSNPNLYWYRQAAGRGLQLLFYSVGIGQISSEVPQNLSASRPQDRQFILSSKKLLLSDSGFYLCAWSVRQGDGYTFGSGTRLTVV.

This rearrangement joins TRBV6-6 to TRBJ2-7; D remains unclear. CDR3 length: 12 amino acids. The V and J ends lost 8 bases and 3 bases respectively, with 11 bases between them. CDR1 is MNHNY, CDR2 SVGAGI, per germline (reference sequence). The CDR3 is CASGGVDYEQYF. The CDR3 DNA sequence: TGTGCCAGCGGCGGAGTCGACTACGAGCAGTACTTC.

The chain joins TRBV5-1 to TRBJ2-7, with D possibly TRBD1 on 6 matching bases. Trimming took 3 bases from V and 6 from J, leaving 16 bases between them. The germline CDR1 and CDR2 sequences are SGHRS and YFSETQ. The CDR3 is 14 residues long. The CDR3 nucleotides are TGCGCCAGCAGCTCCCAAACGCAAGGGGGCGAGCAGTACTTC. It translates to CASSSQTQGGEQYF.

This sequence joins TRBV4-3 and TRBJ2-2, with D perhaps matching TRBD1 (6 bases). CDR3 length: 16 amino acids. V lost 0 bases, J lost 4 bases, and 12 bases lay in between. Germline V gene data show CDR1 as LGHNA and CDR2 as YSLEER. This CDR3 reads CASSQDSARGTGELFF. DNA for the CDR3: TGCGCCAGCAGCCAAGATTCGGCCAGGGGCACCGGGGAGCTGTTTTTT.

V gene TRBV4-3 combines with J gene TRBJ2-3; TRBD2 matches 12 bases. Germline assignment: CDR1 LGHNA and CDR2 YSLEER. The V segment lost 0 bases and the J segment 7 bases; nucleotides outside the gene matches: 8. The CDR3 is 17 amino acids. Here the CDR3 reads CASSQDLASGRVNTQYF. In DNA form, the CDR3 reads TGCGCCAGCAGCCAAGATCTCGCTAGCGGGAGGGTAAATACGCAGTATTTT.

The genes are TRBV18 and TRBJ2-5; D is possibly TRBD2 (6 bases). V lost 3 bases, J lost 5 bases, and 16 bases lay in between. CDR3 length equals 15 residues. Germline CDR1 KGHSH, CDR2 LQKENI. The CDR3 sequence: CASSPSLTSRETQYF. In nucleotides, the CDR3 is TGTGCCAGCTCACCGTCCCTGACTAGTCGTGAGACCCAGTACTTC.